A selection of T cell receptor beta chains follows, all from one sample in a study of T cells after posttransplantation cyclophosphamide. The data were produced by immunoSEQ multiplex PCR, yet TCRdb's version contains in-frame clones alone and is incomplete. This sample has 30,000 to 45,000 clones; roughly 78% occur once, and the top ten carry roughly 7.4%. The sample was CD4+ T cells sorted from blood, taken just over 1,900 days after a stem cell transplant with posttransplant cyclophosphamide. These TCRs come from a female patient in her forties or fifties who received an allogeneic stem cell transplant from a related donor, was CMV-positive, and had no GVHD. Some of the T cells may derive from the graft donor. Both conserved end residues are part of each CDR3. Fields, in order: CDR3 length, J gene, D gene, V gene, clone size, CDR3 protein, CDR3 DNA. The D gene is left open where the match is weak. Rows give clone size only sometimes, using once, few, many, or a class for an expanded clone.

>15|TRBJ2-1|TRBD2|TRBV6-6|.
CASSYVRGGLNEQFF
TGTGCCAGCAGTTACGTGCGGGGGGGCCTCAATGAGCAGTTCTTC
>13|TRBJ1-4|.|TRBV2|.
CATQGSTNEKLFF
TGTGCCACCCAGGGTTCAACTAATGAAAAACTGTTTTTT
>17|TRBJ2-2|.|TRBV10-3|.
CAISDLAGTTNTGELFF
TGTGCCATCAGTGATTTAGCCGGGACAACGAACACCGGGGAGCTGTTTTTT
>11|TRBJ1-5|.|TRBV10-3|few
CAISEGGPQHF
TGTGCCATCAGTGAGGGCGGGCCCCAGCATTTT
>16|TRBJ2-2|.|TRBV5-6|.
CASSPSWRALTGELFF
TGTGCCAGCAGCCCAAGTTGGCGGGCGTTGACCGGGGAGCTGTTTTTT
>14|TRBJ2-3|TRBD1|TRBV29-1|once
CSVRQGASTDTQYF
TGCAGCGTCCGACAGGGGGCGAGCACAGATACGCAGTATTTT
>15|TRBJ2-2|.|TRBV6-5|few
CASRVRGMKTGELFF
TGTGCCAGCAGGGTCAGGGGAATGAAGACCGGGGAGCTGTTTTTT
>14|TRBJ1-2|.|TRBV7-9|.
CASSLEGGAPRYTF
TGTGCCAGCAGCTTAGAAGGCGGAGCCCCTCGCTACACCTTC
>15|TRBJ2-7|TRBD1|TRBV7-2|.
CASSFGDRAPYEQYF
TGTGCCAGCAGCTTTGGGGACAGGGCCCCCTACGAGCAGTACTTC
>16|TRBJ2-3|.|TRBV5-1|once
CASSPEGASSTDTQYF
TGCGCCAGCAGCCCGGAGGGGGCCTCGAGCACAGATACGCAGTATTTT
>15|TRBJ1-2|.|TRBV6-4|.
CASSDLCTELYGYTF
TGTGCCAGCAGTGACCTTTGCACAGAACTCTATGGCTACACCTTC
>16|TRBJ1-1|TRBD1|TRBV19|once
CASKSPTGQGRGEAFF
TGTGCCAGTAAGAGTCCGACCGGACAGGGGAGAGGTGAAGCTTTCTTT
>16|TRBJ1-1|TRBD1|TRBV25-1|.
CASSETFHRGNTEAFF
TGTGCCAGCAGTGAAACGTTTCACAGGGGAAACACTGAAGCTTTCTTT
>11|TRBJ1-2|.|TRBV20-1|.
CSARGAGGYTF
TGCAGTGCTAGAGGGGCAGGAGGCTACACCTTC
>15|TRBJ2-3|TRBD1|TRBV5-1|.
CASSANRGQKDTQYF
TGCGCCAGCAGCGCTAACAGGGGGCAGAAAGATACGCAGTATTTT
>15|TRBJ1-2|.|TRBV19|.
CASSIGPAGSYGYTF
TGTGCCAGTAGTATAGGGCCGGCGGGGAGCTATGGCTACACCTTC
>15|TRBJ2-7|.|TRBV2|.
CASSPLGQGQYEQYF
TGTGCCAGCAGTCCCCTGGGGCAGGGTCAGTACGAGCAGTACTTC
>15|TRBJ2-4|TRBD1|TRBV7-6|.
CASSLGDSWEGIQYF
TGTGCCAGCAGCTTAGGGGACAGTTGGGAAGGGATTCAGTACTTC
>13|TRBJ1-6|TRBD1|TRBV5-1|.
CASIRDSNSPLHF
TGCGCCAGCATACGGGACAGTAATTCACCCCTCCACTTT
>15|TRBJ1-1|.|TRBV19|.
CASSQSLRGNTEAFF
TGTGCCAGTAGCCAGAGCCTAAGGGGGAACACTGAAGCTTTCTTT
>15|TRBJ2-2|.|TRBV6-5|.
CASSTSMAYTGELFF
TGTGCCAGCAGCACATCAATGGCCTACACCGGGGAGCTGTTTTTT
>17|TRBJ2-1|.|TRBV7-2|.
CASSVHTGTTMGDEQFF
TGTGCCAGCAGCGTACATACTGGGACAACTATGGGGGATGAGCAGTTCTTC
>15|TRBJ2-1|TRBD1|TRBV6-1|.
CASKTGANSYNEQFF
TGTGCCAGCAAAACAGGGGCAAACTCCTACAATGAGCAGTTCTTC
>15|TRBJ1-3|TRBD1|TRBV7-3|few
CASSPDRGLGNTIYF
TGTGCCAGCAGCCCGGACAGGGGGCTTGGAAACACCATATATTTT
>14|TRBJ2-5|.|TRBV18|.
CASSPPQSPETQYF
TGTGCCAGCTCACCACCTCAATCCCCAGAGACCCAGTACTTC
>11|TRBJ2-5|.|TRBV20-1|.
CSARTVETQYF
TGCAGTGCTAGGACAGTCGAGACCCAGTACTTC
>17|TRBJ2-1|TRBD2|TRBV9|.
CASSLTPLAGGRDEQFF
TGTGCCAGCAGCCTCACGCCGCTAGCGGGGGGCCGGGATGAGCAGTTCTTC
>13|TRBJ2-7|TRBD1|TRBV29-1|.
CSVLAGGIYEQYF
TGCAGCGTTTTGGCAGGGGGAATCTACGAGCAGTACTTC
>16|TRBJ2-5|.|TRBV18|.
CASSPYGGSLEETQYF
TGTGCCAGCTCACCTTACGGGGGATCGCTAGAAGAGACCCAGTACTTC
>14|TRBJ2-7|TRBD1|TRBV5-4|.
CASSIRGPSYEQYF
TGTGCCAGCAGCATAAGGGGGCCCTCCTACGAGCAGTACTTC
>13|TRBJ2-1|.|TRBV5-4|.
CASSFPSNNEQFF
TGTGCCAGCAGCTTCCCATCCAACAATGAGCAGTTCTTC
>14|TRBJ1-5|.|TRBV7-8|many
CASSFSTGTQPQHF
TGTGCCAGCAGCTTCTCGACTGGTACTCAGCCCCAGCATTTT
>15|TRBJ1-6|TRBD1|TRBV4-1|.
CASSQGQGNNSPLHF
TGCGCCAGCAGCCAGGGACAGGGCAATAATTCACCCCTCCACTTT
>14|TRBJ1-2|.|TRBV5-4|.
CASSLGSREYGYTF
TGTGCCAGCAGCTTGGGGTCCAGGGAATATGGCTACACCTTC
>15|TRBJ2-3|.|TRBV28|.
CASSWVGNLGNTQYF
TGTGCCAGCAGCTGGGTCGGGAACTTAGGGAATACGCAGTATTTT
>14|TRBJ1-1|TRBD1|TRBV5-1|.
CASTPDRANTEAFF
TGCGCCAGCACCCCGGACAGGGCGAACACTGAAGCTTTCTTT
>15|TRBJ2-3|.|TRBV19|.
CASSFDSRDTDTQYF
TGTGCCAGTAGCTTTGACTCAAGAGACACAGATACGCAGTATTTT
>16|TRBJ2-7|TRBD1|TRBV27|.
CASSLLPGQGYYEQYF
TGTGCCAGCAGTTTACTCCCGGGACAGGGGTACTACGAGCAGTACTTC
>13|TRBJ2-7|.|TRBV28|.
CASRPGLTYEQYF
TGTGCCAGCAGACCCGGACTGACCTACGAGCAGTACTTC
>19|TRBJ1-6|TRBD1|TRBV5-5|.
CASSLGGTGPSSYNSPLHF
TGTGCCAGCAGCTTGGGGGGGACAGGACCTAGCTCCTATAATTCACCCCTCCACTTT
>14|TRBJ2-1|.|TRBV27|few
CASSLTQAGNEQFF
TGTGCCAGCAGTTTAACACAGGCAGGGAATGAGCAGTTCTTC